The present T cell receptor beta chain was sequenced within a study of OX40 agonist ivuxolimab in advanced cancers. About the research overall: Males comprised around 78% of the group, whose mean age was approximately 61 years (range roughly 20 to 85). Study-wide findings and caveats: The authors did not determine the antigen specificity of the expanded peripheral T cells.

Using immunoSEQ multiplex PCR, the repertoire was profiled, and TCRdb retains in-frame clones only, with some absent. The sample lists tens of thousands of clones; roughly nine tenths were seen once. A remark on this clone: As yet, its antigen is unknown.

CDR3 length: 15 residues. Germline values: CDR1 ENHRY, CDR2 SYGVKD. Trimming stripped 0 bases from V and 5 bases from J, with 11 bases between. The J gene is TRBJ2-4, the V gene TRBV10-3; D remains unclear. The starting material was CD4+ or CD8+ T cells sorted from blood, obtained in a trial of the OX40 agonist ivuxolimab. This TCR derives from an adult with an advanced solid tumor such as melanoma, head and neck, liver or kidney cancer. DNA for the CDR3: TGTGCCATCAGTGAGTCTGCCTTACCCGAAAACATTCAGTACTTC. Protein: CAISESALPENIQYF.